These 2 T cell receptor beta chains were sequenced from one sample in a study of long-term antiretroviral therapy in people with HIV. With survey level as its setting, the immunoSEQ assay was v3.0. This table comes from immunoSEQ multiplex PCR, and its TCRdb copy is limited to in-frame clones, with some not included. The sample has 30,000 to 40,000 clones; roughly 82% are singletons. Sequencing used unsorted PBMCs, obtained 0.6 years after starting antiretroviral therapy. The receptors here all came from a man aged 18 to 30 with HIV.

The chain couples TRBV27 to TRBJ1-2, with a tentative D call TRBD1 (5 bases). V was cut by 6 bases and J by 4 bases, with 18 bases left in between. Germline CDR1 is MNHEY and CDR2 is SMNVEV (reference sequence). The CDR3 runs 15 residues. The CDR3 DNA follows: TGTGCCAGCAGCCAGGGTATCGGGGTGAGCTATGGCTACACCTTC. Its translation: CASSQGIGVSYGYTF.

The chain is built from TRBV6-1 and TRBJ1-5, with TRBD1 identical over 11 bases. Germline V lookup: CDR1 MNHNS, CDR2 SASEGT. With V trimmed by 1 base and J by 2 bases, 10 bases remained unmatched. The CDR3 length is 19 residues. The CDR3 nucleotides are TGTGCCAGCAGTGAAGTTTGGGGACAGGGGGATGGCGGCAATCAGCCCCAGCATTTT. Protein sequence: CASSEVWGQGDGGNQPQHF.